This TCR beta chain was identified in a study of beta chain features in type 1 diabetes. The investigators reverse transcribed all of the isolated RNA, so they sequenced expressed TCRB transcripts. Clones were sequenced by immunoSEQ multiplex PCR, and TCRdb holds only the in-frame ones, with some missing. The sample consists of about 360,000 clones, roughly an eighth of them appearing once. Sequenced sample: naive CD4+ T cells from blood. The receptor was derived from a young man in good health.

The CDR3 nucleotides are TGTGCCAGCAGCCCCGGGGGGTTTCTGGAGACCCAGTACTTC. As protein: CASSPGGFLETQYF. The chain joins TRBV5-4 to TRBJ2-5; 7 nucleotides agree with TRBD2. CDR3 length equals 14 residues. Germline CDR1 reads SGHNT; CDR2 reads YYREEE (reference sequence). J gave up 5 bases and V 4 bases, and 8 bases lay outside the gene matches.